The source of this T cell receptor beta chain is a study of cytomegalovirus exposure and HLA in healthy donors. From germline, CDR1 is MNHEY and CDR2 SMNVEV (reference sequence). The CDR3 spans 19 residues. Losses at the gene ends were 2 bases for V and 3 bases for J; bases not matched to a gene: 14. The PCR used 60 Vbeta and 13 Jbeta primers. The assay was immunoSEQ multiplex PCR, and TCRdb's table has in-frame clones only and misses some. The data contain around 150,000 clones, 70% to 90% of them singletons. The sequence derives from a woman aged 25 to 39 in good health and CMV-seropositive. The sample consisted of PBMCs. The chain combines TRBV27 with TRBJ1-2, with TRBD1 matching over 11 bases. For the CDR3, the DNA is TGTGCCAGCAGTTTAGGGCCGGCGGACAGGGGGCGCGTGGACTATGGCTACACCTTC. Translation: CASSLGPADRGRVDYGYTF.